This T cell receptor beta chain was obtained from a study of human T cells and chemical hapten exposure. General study points: Controls formed significantly fewer large CDR3 similarity clusters than expanded TCRs did.

From germline, CDR1 is SGHDT and CDR2 YYEEEE. V lost 3 bases, J lost 1 base, and 0 bases stayed unmatched. The CDR3 loop spans 15 amino acids. As for this clonotype: What it binds is not known.

TCRdb re-derived calls from the RACE reads in MiXCR, one entry per CDR3 protein. The data contain about 82,000 distinct CDR3 sequences, 10% to 15% of them singletons. Specified time point: patch test 3, about 24 weeks after DPC sensitization. Treatment given: therapeutic diphenylcyclopropenone sensitization with weekly scalp DPC. This receptor was taken from a woman aged 50 to 60 with alopecia areata. Some clones in this sample may be carry-over from other donors' samples. The sample was whole blood, taken in connection with sensitization to the hapten diphenylcyclopropenone (DPC). This chain joins TRBV5-6 and TRBJ2-3; 12 bases line up with TRBD1. CDR3 sequence: CASSWDRGRTDTQYF. CDR3 bases: TGTGCCAGCAGCTGGGACAGGGGGCGCACAGATACGCAGTATTTT.